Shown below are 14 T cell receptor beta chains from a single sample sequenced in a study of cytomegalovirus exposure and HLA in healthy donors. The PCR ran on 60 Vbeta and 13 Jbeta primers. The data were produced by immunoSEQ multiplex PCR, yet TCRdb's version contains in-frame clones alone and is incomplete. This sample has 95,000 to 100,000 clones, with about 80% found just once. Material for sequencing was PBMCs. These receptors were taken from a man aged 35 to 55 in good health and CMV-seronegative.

As DNA, the CDR3 is TGTGCCAGCAGGTCCCTTGGGCAGCTGAACACCGGGGAGCTGTTTTTT. Protein sequence: CASRSLGQLNTGELFF. This chain uses TRBV5-6 with TRBJ2-2; D is unresolved. V shed 5 bases and J shed 1 base, with 15 bases lying between them. Germline CDR1 reads SGHDT; CDR2 reads YYEEEE. The CDR3 runs 16 residues. The complete variable domain, with remaining parts taken from reference TRBV5-6 and TRBJ2-2, reads DAGVTQSPTHLIKTRGQQVTLRCSPKSGHDTVSWYQQALGQGPQFIFQYYEEEERQRGNFPDRFSGHQFPNYSSELNVNALLLGDSALYLCASRSLGQLNTGELFFGEGSRLTVL.

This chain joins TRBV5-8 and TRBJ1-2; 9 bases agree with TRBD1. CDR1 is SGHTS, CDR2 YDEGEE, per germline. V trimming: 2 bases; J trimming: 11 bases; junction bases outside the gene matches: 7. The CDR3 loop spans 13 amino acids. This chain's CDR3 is CASSLGTGSGYTF. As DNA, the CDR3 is TGTGCCAGCAGCTTAGGGACAGGGAGCGGGTACACCTTC.

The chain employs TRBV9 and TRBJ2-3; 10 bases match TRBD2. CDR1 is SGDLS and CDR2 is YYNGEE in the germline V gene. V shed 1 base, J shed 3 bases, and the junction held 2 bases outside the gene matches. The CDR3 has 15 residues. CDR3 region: CASSVTSGTTDTQYF. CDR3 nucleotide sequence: TGTGCCAGCAGCGTAACTAGCGGGACTACAGATACGCAGTATTTT.

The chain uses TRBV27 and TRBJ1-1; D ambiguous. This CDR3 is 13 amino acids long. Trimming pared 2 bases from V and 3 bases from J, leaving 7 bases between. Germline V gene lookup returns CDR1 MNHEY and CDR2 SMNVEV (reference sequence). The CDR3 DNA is TGTGCCAGCAGTTTAAAAGCGGACACTGAAGCTTTCTTT. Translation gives CASSLKADTEAFF.

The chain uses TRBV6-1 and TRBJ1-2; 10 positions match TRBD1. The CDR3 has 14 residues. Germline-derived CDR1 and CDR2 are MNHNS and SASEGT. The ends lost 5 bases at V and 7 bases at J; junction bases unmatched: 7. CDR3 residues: CASSWDRGEGGYTF. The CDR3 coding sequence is TGTGCCAGCAGTTGGGACAGGGGTGAGGGTGGCTACACCTTC.

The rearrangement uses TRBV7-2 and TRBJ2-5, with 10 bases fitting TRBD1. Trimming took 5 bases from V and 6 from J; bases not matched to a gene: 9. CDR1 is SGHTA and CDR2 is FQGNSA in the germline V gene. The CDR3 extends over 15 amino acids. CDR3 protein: CASSPTGGGGQTQYF. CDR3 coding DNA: TGTGCCAGCAGCCCGACAGGGGGCGGGGGGCAGACCCAGTACTTC.

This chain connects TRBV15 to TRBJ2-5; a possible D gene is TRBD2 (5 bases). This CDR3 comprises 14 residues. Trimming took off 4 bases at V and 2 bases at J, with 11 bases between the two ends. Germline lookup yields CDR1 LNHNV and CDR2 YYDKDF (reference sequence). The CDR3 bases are TGTGCCACCAGCACCCGGACGGGGCAAGAGACCCAGTACTTC. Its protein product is CATSTRTGQETQYF.

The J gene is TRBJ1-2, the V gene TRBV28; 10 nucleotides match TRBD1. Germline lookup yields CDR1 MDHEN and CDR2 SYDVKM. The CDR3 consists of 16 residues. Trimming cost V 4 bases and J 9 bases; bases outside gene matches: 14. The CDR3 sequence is CASSSRDRGRGGSYTF. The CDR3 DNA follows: TGTGCCAGCAGTTCCCGGGACAGGGGACGGGGAGGGAGCTACACCTTC.

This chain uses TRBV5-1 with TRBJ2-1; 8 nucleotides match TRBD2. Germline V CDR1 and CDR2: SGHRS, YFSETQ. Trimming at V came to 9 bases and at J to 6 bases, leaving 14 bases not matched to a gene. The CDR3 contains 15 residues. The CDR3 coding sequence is TGCGCCACCTCCGTACCGGGGGGGGCCGCCAATGAGCAGTTCTTC. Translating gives CATSVPGGAANEQFF.

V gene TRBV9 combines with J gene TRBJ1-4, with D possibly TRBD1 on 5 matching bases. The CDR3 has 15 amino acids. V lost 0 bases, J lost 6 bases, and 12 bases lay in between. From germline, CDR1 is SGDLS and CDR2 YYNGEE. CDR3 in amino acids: CASSVVGEGDEKLFF. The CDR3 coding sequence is TGTGCCAGCAGCGTAGTAGGGGAAGGGGATGAAAAACTGTTTTTT.

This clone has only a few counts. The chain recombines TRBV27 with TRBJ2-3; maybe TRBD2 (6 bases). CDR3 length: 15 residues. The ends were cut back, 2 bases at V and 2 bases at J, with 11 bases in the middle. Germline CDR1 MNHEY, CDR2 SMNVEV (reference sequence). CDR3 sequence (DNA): TGTGCCAGCAGTTTAAGGTGGGGGGTCACAGATACGCAGTATTTT. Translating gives CASSLRWGVTDTQYF.

The CDR3 bases are TGCGCCAGCAGTCAATTGCAGGGGTATGGCTACACCTTC. This codes for CASSQLQGYGYTF. This chain connects TRBV23-1 to TRBJ1-2; the D gene is possibly TRBD1 (6 bases). TRBV23-1 is designated an ORF whose function remains uncertain. Trimming removed 1 base at V and 5 bases at J, with 8 bases between. This CDR3 is built from 13 residues.

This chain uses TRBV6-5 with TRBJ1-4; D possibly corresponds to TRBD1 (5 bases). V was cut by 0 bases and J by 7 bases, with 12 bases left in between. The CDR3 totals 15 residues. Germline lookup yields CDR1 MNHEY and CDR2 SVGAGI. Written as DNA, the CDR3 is TGTGCCAGCAGTTACTCGGCAGGGATTCCTGAAAAACTGTTTTTT. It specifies CASSYSAGIPEKLFF.

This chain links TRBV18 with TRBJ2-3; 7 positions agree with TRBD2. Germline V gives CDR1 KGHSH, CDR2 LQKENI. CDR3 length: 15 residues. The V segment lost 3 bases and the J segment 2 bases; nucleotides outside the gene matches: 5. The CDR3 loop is CASSPPGLTTDTQYF. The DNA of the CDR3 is TGTGCCAGCTCACCTCCGGGACTAACCACAGATACGCAGTATTTT.